This T cell receptor (beta chain) was captured in a study of blood T cell repertoires in COVID-19. Overall study context: Collection of acute and convalescent COVID-19 samples took place in the United States, Italy and Spain. PBMCs, B-cell-depleted T cells, or T cells provided the cDNA or gDNA that made up the material.

Trimming cost V 0 bases and J 8 bases, with 11 bases left between them. From germline, CDR1 is MNHEY and CDR2 SVGAGI. The CDR3 totals 15 residues. In the study's own analysis: From reference gene primer amplification, estimates of nucleated cell counts were derived. Method: immunoSEQ multiplex PCR; TCRdb's copy keeps in-frame clones and lacks some. The V and J calls and the clone size are those of that table, but D and trimming were determined from the DNA. Counted here are 100,000 to 110,000 clones, around nine tenths occurring once; the ten biggest clones make up around 5.4%. The TCR comes from a human donor in a cohort sampled during active COVID-19. The J gene is TRBJ1-6, the V gene TRBV6-5; TRBD1 is a possible D gene (5 bases). Sequencing was carried out using peripheral blood. The CDR3 sequence: CASSYSGGAHSPLHF. In DNA form, the CDR3 reads TGTGCCAGCAGTTACTCAGGTGGGGCCCATTCACCCCTCCACTTT.